A single T cell receptor beta chain is shown here with its context. The treatment was: some 20 received Ad26.COV2.S at low or high dose, single or two shots; five or six received placebo; per-sample allocation not given. The samples date from day 63 after the first vaccine or placebo injection. A Boston donor was an adult aged 18-55 years. The sample originates from a study of Ad26.COV2.S vaccination and SARS-CoV-2 variants. The data were produced by immunoSEQ multiplex PCR, yet TCRdb's version contains in-frame clones alone and is incomplete. The sample carries 300,000 to 350,000 clones, about 89% recorded once. The CDR3 runs to 17 residues. Per the germline V gene, CDR1 is KGHSH and CDR2 is LQKENI. V was trimmed by 6 bases and J by 2 bases, leaving 19 bases between them.

This chain joins TRBV18 and TRBJ2-2; tentatively, D is TRBD1 or TRBD2 (5 bases each). The sequence was collected from a person between 18 and 65 years old who received the Ad26.COV2.S COVID-19 vaccine or a placebo. The sample in question was peripheral blood, obtained in a trial of Ad26.COV2.S vaccine versus placebo. CDR3 loop: CASSPFTGTINTGELFF. In DNA, the CDR3 is TGTGCCAGCTCTCCCTTCACCGGGACCATAAACACCGGGGAGCTGTTTTTT.